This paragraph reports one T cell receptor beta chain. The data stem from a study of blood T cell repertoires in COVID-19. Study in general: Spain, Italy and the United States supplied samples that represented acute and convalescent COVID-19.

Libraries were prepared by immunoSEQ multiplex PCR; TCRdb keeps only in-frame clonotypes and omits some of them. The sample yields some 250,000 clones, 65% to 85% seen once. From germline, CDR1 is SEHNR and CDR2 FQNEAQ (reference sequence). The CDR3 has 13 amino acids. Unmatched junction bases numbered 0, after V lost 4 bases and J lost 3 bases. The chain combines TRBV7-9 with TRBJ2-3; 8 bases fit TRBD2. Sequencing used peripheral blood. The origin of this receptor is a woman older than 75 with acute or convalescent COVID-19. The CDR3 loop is CASSSSGTDTQYF. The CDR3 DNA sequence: TGTGCCAGCAGCTCTAGCGGGACAGATACGCAGTATTTT.